This TCR beta chain stems from a study of CD8 T cells in Susac syndrome. Random hexamers primed reverse transcription of about 0.45 to 1 ug RNA. Amplification of TCR beta CDR3 by immunoSEQ multiplex PCR spanned 54 Vbeta and 13 Jbeta. One entry per CDR3 protein results from TCRdb running MiXCR on the immunoSEQ multiplex PCR reads. The sample lists 150,000 to 180,000 distinct CDR3 sequences, around 95% occurring once. Sequencing of TCR beta drew on CD8+ and CD4+ T cells from blood. The multiple sclerosis control group was made up of treatment-naive patients with stable or active relapsing-remitting disease. TEMRA cells were FACS-enriched, and CD8+ and CD4+ T cells were isolated negatively. This CDR3 spans 14 amino acids. Between the trimmed V and J ends, which lost 0 bases and 7 bases, there was a span of 10 bases. CDR1 and CDR2 from the germline V gene are MNHNY and SVGAGI (reference sequence).

Specimen: CD8+ T cells from PBMCs. The receptor was isolated from a human donor with multiple sclerosis. The J gene is TRBJ1-5, the V gene TRBV6-6, with a weak D call TRBD1 (5 bases). Here the CDR3 reads CASSYSGVGQPQHF. CDR3 DNA sequence: TGTGCCAGCAGTTACTCAGGGGTCGGACAGCCCCAGCATTTT.